The 28 T cell receptor beta chains below come from one sample, sequenced in a study of technical replicates of blood from a few donors. The assay was immunoSEQ multiplex PCR, and TCRdb's table has in-frame clones only and misses some. The sample yields about 44,000 clones, about 96% seen once. The specimen sequenced was T cells isolated from PBMCs. The receptors shown here come from a human donor in good health.

The gene calls are TRBV11-3 and TRBJ1-2; TRBD1 matches 7 bases. V lost 2 bases to trimming and J lost 8 bases; unmatched junction nucleotides: 14. The germline CDR1 and CDR2 sequences are SGHNT and YENEEA. This CDR3 has 16 amino acids. The CDR3 DNA follows: TGTGCCAGCAGCTTAAGCCAAGACAGGGACGCAGAAGGCTACACCTTC. Protein: CASSLSQDRDAEGYTF.

J is TRBJ2-7 and V is TRBV27; 7 bases fit TRBD2. Germline CDR1 MNHEY, CDR2 SMNVEV (reference sequence). Losses at the gene ends were 3 bases for V and 6 bases for J; bases not matched to a gene: 20. The CDR3 consists of 18 residues. CDR3 sequence: CASSFTAGTTNPRSEQYF. The CDR3 DNA sequence: TGTGCCAGCAGTTTTACCGCCGGGACTACCAACCCTCGGTCCGAGCAGTACTTC.

The rearrangement uses TRBV6-5 and TRBJ2-7; TRBD1 aligns across 8 bases. This CDR3 contains 15 residues. V gave up 4 bases and J gave up 2 bases; unmatched junction bases: 7. In germline, CDR1 is MNHEY, CDR2 SVGAGI. Here the CDR3 reads CASSFRQGFTYEQYF. CDR3 coding DNA: TGTGCCAGCAGTTTTCGACAGGGGTTCACCTACGAGCAGTACTTC.

V is TRBV19 and J is TRBJ2-3; no clear D gene. The germline gives CDR1 LNHDA, CDR2 SQIVND (reference sequence). Trimming left V 1 base short and J 0 bases short, with 5 bases between. The CDR3 consists of 14 residues. The chain's CDR3 is CASSIAGSTDTQYF. The CDR3 DNA reads as TGTGCCAGTAGTATAGCGGGTAGCACAGATACGCAGTATTTT.

The V and J genes are TRBV29-1 and TRBJ1-5; 8 bases are a match to TRBD1. The CDR3 is 14 amino acids. In germline, CDR1 is SQVTM, CDR2 ANQGSEA. The ends lost 6 bases at V and 4 bases at J; junction bases unmatched: 8. This chain's CDR3 is CSVRGQGLNQPQHF. The CDR3, as DNA: TGCAGCGTGAGAGGACAGGGCTTAAATCAGCCCCAGCATTTT.

V is TRBV30 and J is TRBJ1-2, with 12 bases fitting TRBD1. The CDR3 loop spans 12 amino acids. Germline assignment: CDR1 GTSNPN and CDR2 SVGIG (reference sequence). Trimming took 1 base from V and 13 from J; bases not matched to a gene: 4. For the CDR3, the DNA is TGTGCCTGGAGTGCGGGACAGGGGGCCTTCACCTTC. As protein: CAWSAGQGAFTF.

The chain carries TRBV27 and TRBJ2-1, with TRBD2 identical over 7 bases. The V gene's germline CDR1 is MNHEY and CDR2 SMNVEV (reference sequence). The CDR3 sequence is 18 residues long. The J segment lost 4 bases and the V segment lost 5 bases, leaving 17 bases of the junction unmatched. CDR3 nucleotide sequence: TGTGCCAGCAGTCCAATCCGGGACTACCGTTTGGGTTACAATGAGCAGTTCTTC. It codes for CASSPIRDYRLGYNEQFF.

This CDR3 reads CAISDRQGDGYTF. In nucleotides, the CDR3 is TGTGCCATCAGTGATAGACAGGGGGATGGCTACACCTTC. The V gene is TRBV10-3, the J gene TRBJ1-2; 9 bases align to TRBD1. The J segment lost 6 bases and the V segment lost 3 bases, leaving 2 bases of the junction unmatched. Germline V gene data show CDR1 as ENHRY and CDR2 as SYGVKD. There are 13 residues in the CDR3.

V usage is TRBV11-2 and J usage is TRBJ2-1, with 8 bases aligning to TRBD2. The CDR3 loop spans 14 amino acids. Trimming took 5 bases from V and 4 from J; bases not matched to a gene: 4. From germline, CDR1 is SGHAT and CDR2 FQNNGV. CDR3 sequence reads: CASSTLAEYNEQFF. The CDR3 region has the DNA TGTGCCAGCAGCACACTAGCGGAGTACAATGAGCAGTTCTTC.

This clone was seen only once. This chain uses TRBV2 with TRBJ2-1; unclear D gene. Trimming took 5 bases from V and 5 from J, leaving 4 bases between them. Germline V gene lookup returns CDR1 SNHLY and CDR2 FYNNEI. The CDR3 contains 11 residues. CDR3 sequence reads: CASSRDNEQFF. The CDR3 nucleotides read TGTGCCAGCAGTCGGGACAATGAGCAGTTCTTC.

The chain uses TRBV2 and TRBJ2-3; TRBD2 matches at 10 bases. Losses at the gene ends were 11 bases for V and 4 bases for J; bases not matched to a gene: 9. The CDR3 totals 14 residues. Germline V gives CDR1 SNHLY, CDR2 FYNNEI. CDR3 DNA sequence: TGTGCCTGCCCGAGCGGGAGGGCCCCAGATACGCAGTATTTT. Translated, it gives CACPSGRAPDTQYF.

This clone appeared a single time. The chain carries TRBV6-4 and TRBJ1-4; D perhaps matches TRBD1 (6 bases). The V end lost 3 bases, the J end lost 8 bases, and 16 bases lay between the germline ends. Per the germline V gene, CDR1 is MRHNA and CDR2 is SNTAGT. This CDR3 is 15 amino acids long. CDR3: CASSESGAKNEKLFF. CDR3 DNA: TGTGCCAGCAGTGAGTCAGGGGCGAAAAACGAAAAACTGTTTTTT.

V usage is TRBV5-1 and J usage is TRBJ1-3, with D possibly being TRBD1 (6 bases). Trimming removed 3 bases from V and 0 bases from J, with 13 bases in between. Germline assignment: CDR1 SGHRS and CDR2 YFSETQ. The CDR3 has 16 amino acids. The CDR3 is CASSSSGQLSGNTIYF. The CDR3 DNA reads as TGCGCCAGCAGCTCCTCGGGACAACTCTCTGGAAACACCATATATTTT.

This chain joins TRBV28 and TRBJ1-1; D is unresolved. The CDR3 length is 11 residues. Germline values: CDR1 MDHEN, CDR2 SYDVKM. Deletions cut 6 bases from V and 11 bases from J, with 13 bases between. CDR3 nucleotides: TGTGCCAGCAGCCCCCTCTATATCGCTTTCTTT. This encodes CASSPLYIAFF.

The V call is TRBV4-2, the J call TRBJ2-3; 14 nucleotides agree with TRBD2. The V gene end was trimmed by 4 bases and the J gene end by 5 bases; junction bases not matched to a gene: 8. Germline assignment: CDR1 LGHNA and CDR2 YNFKEQ. The CDR3 runs to 17 residues. Here the CDR3 reads CASSPGTSGSLVDTQYF. The CDR3 DNA sequence: TGTGCCAGCAGCCCGGGGACTAGCGGGAGTTTGGTAGATACGCAGTATTTT.

The chain couples TRBV6-5 to TRBJ2-7; 8 nucleotides agree with TRBD1. The CDR3 has 14 residues. With V trimmed by 1 base and J by 7 bases, 6 bases remained unmatched. Germline CDR1 MNHEY, CDR2 SVGAGI. The CDR3 reads CASSYFGQGGEQYF. CDR3 nucleotides: TGTGCCAGCAGTTACTTCGGACAGGGCGGGGAGCAGTACTTC.

The chain has TRBV6-4 and TRBJ2-2, with a tentative D call TRBD2 (6 bases). V was pared by 0 bases and J by 6 bases, with 14 bases between. The CDR3 is 16 residues long. Per germline, CDR1 MRHNA and CDR2 SNTAGT. The CDR3 sequence is CASSDSQRAIAGELFF. The CDR3 nucleotides read TGTGCCAGCAGTGACTCACAGCGGGCTATTGCCGGGGAGCTGTTTTTT.

The chain is built from TRBV28 and TRBJ1-5; a weak D match, TRBD1 (5 bases). Germline lookup yields CDR1 MDHEN and CDR2 SYDVKM. This CDR3 spans 15 amino acids. Between the trimmed V and J ends, which lost 8 bases and 3 bases, there was a span of 17 bases. The CDR3 here is CASGTQGSNNQPQHF. DNA of the CDR3: TGTGCCAGCGGTACCCAGGGTTCAAACAATCAGCCCCAGCATTTT.

This clone was observed once. The chain joins TRBV9 to TRBJ1-2; TRBD1 matches at 8 bases. The CDR3 contains 15 residues. Germline assignment: CDR1 SGDLS and CDR2 YYNGEE. The V gene end was trimmed by 6 bases and the J gene end by 4 bases; junction bases not matched to a gene: 11. The CDR3 spells CASILSGGFSYGYTF. In DNA, the CDR3 is TGTGCCAGCATCCTCTCAGGGGGCTTTTCCTATGGCTACACCTTC.

The chain joins TRBV6-6 to TRBJ2-7; 9 bases agree with TRBD1. This CDR3 region has 15 residues. Per germline, CDR1 MNHNY and CDR2 SVGAGI (reference sequence). With 0 bases clipped from V and 4 bases from J, the junction kept 4 bases outside the gene matches. This chain's CDR3 is CASSYSGTGLYEQYF. CDR3 DNA: TGTGCCAGCAGTTACTCCGGGACAGGGTTATACGAGCAGTACTTC.

The table lists this clone with a count of one. Here the CDR3 DNA reads TGTGCCAGCTGGCCTACTAGCGGGAGTACGGCGCAGTATTTT. Translation gives CASWPTSGSTAQYF. The chain recombines TRBV28 with TRBJ2-3; TRBD2 agrees at 11 bases. V dropped 8 bases and J dropped 10; count of bases not matched to a gene: 11. This CDR3 is 14 amino acids long. Looked up from germline, CDR1 is MDHEN and CDR2 is SYDVKM.

This clone was observed once. The chain joins TRBV5-1 to TRBJ1-5, with 8 bases aligning to TRBD1. The J segment lost 0 bases and the V segment lost 4 bases, leaving 9 bases of the junction unmatched. This CDR3 has 17 residues. Germline CDR1 and CDR2: SGHRS and YFSETQ. The CDR3 nucleotides read TGCGCCAGCAGCCCAGGACAGGGCCTGTATAGCAATCAGCCCCAGCATTTT. It specifies CASSPGQGLYSNQPQHF.

The gene calls are TRBV6-5 and TRBJ2-1; 9 bases are a match to TRBD2. J gave up 10 bases and V 6 bases, and 4 bases lay outside the gene matches. The CDR3 length is 12 residues. CDR1 is MNHEY, CDR2 SVGAGI, per germline. The CDR3 region is CASSFTSGEQFF. The CDR3 DNA reads TGTGCCAGCAGCTTCACTAGCGGGGAGCAGTTCTTC.

This chain uses TRBV11-3 with TRBJ2-2; 8 bases map to TRBD1. CDR1 SGHNT and CDR2 YENEEA come from the germline V gene. V lost 5 bases, J lost 3 bases, and 11 bases stayed unmatched. The CDR3 contains 17 residues. The CDR3 nucleotides are TGTGCCAGCAGCCGTAGGACAGGGAAAGAGTACACCGGGGAGCTGTTTTTT. This encodes CASSRRTGKEYTGELFF. The full variable domain, its missing parts supplied by reference TRBV11-3 and TRBJ2-2, is EAGVVQSPRYKIIEKKQPVAFWCNPISGHNTLYWYLQNLGQGPELLIRYENEEAVDDSQLPKDRFSAERLKGVDSTLKIQPAELGDSAVYLCASSRRTGKEYTGELFFGEGSRLTVL.

The chain uses TRBV9 and TRBJ2-2, with 11 positions matching TRBD2. J gave up 5 bases and V 5 bases, and 5 bases lay outside the gene matches. The CDR3 spans 15 residues. Germline CDR1 reads SGDLS; CDR2 reads YYNGEE. In nucleotides, the CDR3 is TGTGCCAGCAGACCGGGACTAGCGGAGACCGGGGAGCTGTTTTTT. Its protein product is CASRPGLAETGELFF. Using reference TRBV9 and TRBJ2-2 for the parts outside the CDR3, the full variable domain is DSGVTQTPKHLITATGQRVTLRCSPRSGDLSVYWYQQSLDQGLQFLIQYYNGEERAKGNILERFSAQQFPDLHSELNLSSLELGDSALYFCASRPGLAETGELFFGEGSRLTVL.

The chain uses TRBV5-1 and TRBJ2-7, with D possibly TRBD2 on 5 matching bases. V lost 4 bases, J lost 3 bases, and 20 bases lay in between. The CDR3 is made up of 16 amino acids. Germline CDR1 is SGHRS and CDR2 is YFSETQ. The CDR3 here is CASSLLFSGRDYEQYF. The CDR3 DNA is TGCGCCAGCAGCCTACTCTTCTCTGGACGGGACTACGAGCAGTACTTC. Complete variable domain (other parts from reference TRBV5-1 and TRBJ2-7): KAGVTQTPRYLIKTRGQQVTLSCSPISGHRSVSWYQQTPGQGLQFLFEYFSETQRNKGNFPGRFSGRQFSNSRSEMNVSTLELGDSALYLCASSLLFSGRDYEQYFGPGTRLTVT.

In DNA, the CDR3 is TGTGCCATCACCTCGGGACAGGGGACCTACGAGCAGTACTTC. It codes for CAITSGQGTYEQYF. The gene calls are TRBV10-3 and TRBJ2-7; TRBD1 matches 10 bases. Germline V lookup: CDR1 ENHRY, CDR2 SYGVKD. The CDR3 sequence is 14 residues long. V lost 7 bases, J lost 2 bases, and 5 bases stayed unmatched.

The chain carries TRBV7-3 and TRBJ2-1; TRBD2 matches 8 bases. Trimming cost V 5 bases and J 8 bases; bases outside gene matches: 5. Germline loops: CDR1 SGHTA, CDR2 FQGTGA. The CDR3 contains 13 residues. The CDR3 DNA is TGTGCCAGCAGCCAGGGACTAGATTATGAGCAGTTCTTC. The encoded protein is CASSQGLDYEQFF.